These T cell receptor beta chains were read from a single sample in a study of shared clonotypes between healthy human individuals. Profiling relied on immunoSEQ multiplex PCR, and the TCRdb table lists in-frame clones only, not all of them. The sample lists about 2 million clones, around 96% seen once, with 0.85% to 1.3% in the top ten. Sequenced sample: naive CD8+ T cells sorted from blood. All receptors come from a man aged 18 to 30 in good health. CDR3s include the opening cysteine and the closing phenylalanine or tryptophan. D genes are given only for firm matches. Where a row states a size, it is once, few, many or the class of an expanded clone; other rows omit it.

j_call v_call d_call clone_size cdr3_nt cdr3_aa
TRBJ2-5 TRBV27 - - TGTGCCAGCAGTTTATCTATTCTGAGGCCCCAGTACTTC CASSLSILRPQYF
TRBJ2-7 TRBV6-1 - once TGTGCCAGCAGTGAAGGTGTCGATCTTGCCTACGAGCAGTACTTC CASSEGVDLAYEQYF
TRBJ1-1 TRBV6-1 TRBD1 - TGTGCCAGCAGCGAAATGACAGGGGGGACTGAAGCTTTCTTT CASSEMTGGTEAFF
TRBJ2-1 TRBV11-2 - - TGTGCCAGCAGCTTAGGGGACCCCGAATCGCAGTTCTTC CASSLGDPESQFF
TRBJ2-1 TRBV27 TRBD2 once TGTGCCAGCAGGTTGCGGGGCGGGGGGGACAATGAGCAGTTCTTC CASRLRGGGDNEQFF
TRBJ2-7 TRBV7-9 - - TGTGCCAGCAGACGTCCCCCCCTGGCTAACGAGCAGTACTTC CASRRPPLANEQYF
TRBJ2-1 TRBV11-2 TRBD2 - TGTGCCAGCAGCTTAGGACTAGCGGGGCCCTTCTTGTACAATGAGCAGTTCTTC CASSLGLAGPFLYNEQFF
TRBJ2-7 TRBV27 - - TGTGCCAGCAGTTTAAGTAGTGGGGAATGGGACTACGAGCAGTACTTC CASSLSSGEWDYEQYF
TRBJ1-1 TRBV7-6 - - TGTGCCAGCAGCTCCGAAACGGGCCTTATCTCGAGCACTGAAGCTTTCTTT CASSSETGLISSTEAFF
TRBJ2-7 TRBV2 TRBD2 - TGTGCCAGCAGTGAGGTGACTAGCGGGGGGAGGAACGAGCAGTACTTC CASSEVTSGGRNEQYF
TRBJ1-1 TRBV5-1 - - TGCGCCAGCAGCTTGGTTCAGGGCTCTGAAGCTTTCTTT CASSLVQGSEAFF
TRBJ1-3 TRBV9 - - TGTGCCAGCAGCGTAGAGCCCTTTTCTGGAAACACCATATATTTT CASSVEPFSGNTIYF
TRBJ2-3 TRBV7-9 TRBD1 - TGTGCCAGCAGCTCATCCTCACAGGGGTTTCGTTCAGATACGCAGTATTTT CASSSSSQGFRSDTQYF
TRBJ1-5 TRBV4-3 - - TGCGCCAGCAGCCAAGGCGGCAATCAGCCCCAGCATTTT CASSQGGNQPQHF
TRBJ2-7 TRBV6-1 - - TGTGCCAGCAGTGAAGTGGACTCCTTCTACGAGCAGTACTTC CASSEVDSFYEQYF
TRBJ1-1 TRBV18 - - TGTGCCAGCTCACAGTTTGGAGGAAACACTGAAGCTTTCTTT CASSQFGGNTEAFF
TRBJ2-2 TRBV27 TRBD2 - TGTGCCAGCAGTTTATTGACTAGCGGGGGCACCGGGGAGCTGTTTTTT CASSLLTSGGTGELFF
TRBJ2-2 TRBV4-3 - - TGCGCCAGCAGCCAAGAGGATAATCATCTTAACACCGGGGAGCTGTTTTTT CASSQEDNHLNTGELFF
TRBJ1-2 TRBV13 - - TGTGCCAGCAGCTCAAGGGGGTCTGGCTACACCTTC CASSSRGSGYTF